These 11 T cell receptor beta chains originate from one sample sequenced in a study of T cells in localized non-small cell lung cancer. Only in-frame clones appear in the TCRdb table, and some are missing; sequencing was by immunoSEQ multiplex PCR. The profile shows roughly 90,000 clones, approximately 91% of them singletons. The sample was PBMCs, taken before any cancer treatment. Receptors originate from a woman aged 40-75 years with stage II squamous cell lung carcinoma.

The chain employs TRBV11-1 and TRBJ1-1, with no clear D. CDR1 and CDR2 from the germline V gene are SGHAT and FQDESV (reference sequence). V was pared by 2 bases and J by 0 bases, with 10 bases between. The CDR3 runs to 15 residues. In nucleotides, the CDR3 is TGTGCCAGCAGCTTACTGGCGAGAATGAACACTGAAGCTTTCTTT. Translating gives CASSLLARMNTEAFF.

This chain connects TRBV5-4 to TRBJ1-2, with D uncertain. Trimming took 4 bases from V and 5 from J, leaving 18 bases between them. The CDR3 runs 15 residues. Germline loops: CDR1 SGHNT, CDR2 YYREEE (reference sequence). Here the CDR3 DNA reads TGTGCCAGCAGCCCAAGCCCGGGAGCCCTTTATGGCTACACCTTC. Protein product: CASSPSPGALYGYTF. The complete variable domain, with remaining parts taken from reference TRBV5-4 and TRBJ1-2, reads ETGVTQSPTHLIKTRGQQVTLRCSSQSGHNTVSWYQQALGQGPQFIFQYYREEENGRGNFPPRFSGLQFPNYSSELNVNALELDDSALYLCASSPSPGALYGYTFGSGTRLTVV.

J is TRBJ2-3 and V is TRBV11-3; no clear D. There are 15 residues in the CDR3. Between the trimmed V and J ends, which lost 2 bases and 2 bases, there was a span of 11 bases. The germline V gene encodes CDR1 SGHNT and CDR2 YENEEA. The CDR3 bases are TGTGCCAGCAGCTTACGCGGCAGATACACAGATACGCAGTATTTT. As protein: CASSLRGRYTDTQYF.

The CDR3 here is CASSPLFARTGGNTIYF. The DNA for the CDR3 is TGTGCCAGCTCACCACTCTTCGCTCGGACAGGGGGAAACACCATATATTTT. This sequence joins TRBV18 and TRBJ1-3; 8 bases map to TRBD1. Trimming removed 1 base from V and 4 bases from J; junction bases left unmatched: 9. This CDR3 has 17 residues. The germline CDR1 and CDR2 sequences are KGHSH and LQKENI.

The genes are TRBV13 and TRBJ2-2; TRBD2 aligns across 12 bases. Germline values: CDR1 PRHDT, CDR2 FYEKMQ (reference sequence). V lost 7 bases and J lost 4; bases outside the gene matches: 7. The CDR3 loop spans 16 amino acids. The CDR3 loop reads CASIVMTSGGTGELFF. The DNA of the CDR3 is TGTGCCAGCATCGTGATGACTAGCGGGGGCACCGGGGAGCTGTTTTTT.

V gene TRBV18 combines with J gene TRBJ2-2; 9 nucleotides align to TRBD1. The CDR3 extends over 17 amino acids. V gave up 1 base and J gave up 5 bases; unmatched junction bases: 8. Germline V gene sequence: CDR1 KGHSH, CDR2 LQKENI. The CDR3 coding sequence is TGTGCCAGCTCACCACGTCTTATTGACAGGGGGACCGGGGAGCTGTTTTTT. Its translation: CASSPRLIDRGTGELFF.

The rearrangement joins TRBV11-2 to TRBJ2-7, with 13 nucleotides matching TRBD2. V lost 5 bases and J lost 4; bases outside the gene matches: 11. The length of the CDR3 is 17 residues. Germline CDR1 and CDR2: SGHAT and FQNNGV. The CDR3 coding sequence is TGTGCCAGCAGCCACCTCGGACTAGCGGGAGCCTCGTACGAGCAGTACTTC. Translating it yields CASSHLGLAGASYEQYF.

The chain links TRBV5-6 to TRBJ1-5; perhaps TRBD1 as D (5 bases). This CDR3 is 15 amino acids long. Trimming left V 4 bases short and J 2 bases short, with 13 bases between. CDR1 is SGHDT, CDR2 YYEEEE, per germline. CDR3 residues: CASSRGRAGNQPQHF. The CDR3 DNA reads as TGTGCCAGCAGCCGGGGGAGGGCAGGCAATCAGCCCCAGCATTTT.

This sequence joins TRBV5-1 and TRBJ2-5; D possibly uses TRBD1 or TRBD2 (5 bases each). Deletions cut 4 bases from V and 5 bases from J, with 9 bases between. CDR3 size: 12 residues. Germline lookup yields CDR1 SGHRS and CDR2 YFSETQ. CDR3 region: CASSLWGETQYF. The CDR3 DNA follows: TGCGCCAGCAGCCTGTGGGGGGAGACCCAGTACTTC.

The rearrangement links TRBV9 to TRBJ2-7, with 9 nucleotides matching TRBD1. Germline V gene sequence: CDR1 SGDLS, CDR2 YYNGEE. With 0 bases clipped from V and 5 bases from J, the junction kept 9 bases outside the gene matches. The CDR3 runs to 16 residues. The CDR3 region has the DNA TGTGCCAGCAGCGTAGCTACGGGGGACAGGGACCACGAGCAGTACTTC. Protein: CASSVATGDRDHEQYF.

This sequence joins TRBV2 and TRBJ2-5; 15 bases agree with TRBD2. This CDR3 contains 16 residues. The germline gives CDR1 SNHLY, CDR2 FYNNEI. With V trimmed by 6 bases and J by 7 bases, 9 bases remained unmatched. CDR3 sequence (DNA): TGTGCCAGCAGCCCCGGGACTAGCGGGGGGCGCGGGACCCAGTACTTC. As protein: CASSPGTSGGRGTQYF.